The clone carrying this T cell receptor (beta chain) came up a few times. The source of the sample is a study of T cells after yellow fever vaccination. Study overall: Any fraction with a low cell number was prepared using SMART-Seq v4 Ultra Low Input.

MiXCR, run by TCRdb on the 5' RACE reads, gives a single entry per CDR3 protein. In the table there are about 550,000 distinct CDR3 sequences, about a fifth of which are singletons. This specimen consisted of PBMCs, obtained 15 days after the yellow fever booster vaccination. This clonotype was obtained from a man aged 25-45 years who received the YFV17D yellow fever vaccine.

The CDR3 reads CASRQGGFSYNEQFF. In DNA form, the CDR3 reads TGTGCCAGCAGACAGGGGGGGTTCTCCTACAATGAGCAGTTCTTC. The chain uses TRBV7-2 and TRBJ2-1; a weak D match, TRBD1 (8 bases). From germline, CDR1 is SGHTA and CDR2 FQGNSA. The V gene lost 6 bases and the J gene lost 0 bases, with 12 bases spanning the gap. The CDR3 consists of 15 residues.